Listed below are T cell receptor beta chains from one sample, sequenced in a study of cytomegalovirus exposure and HLA in healthy donors. Sequenced by immunoSEQ multiplex PCR; TCRdb stores in-frame clones only, minus some. Of around 180,000 clones in the sample, roughly 81% are singletons; the top ten hold around 5%. Sequencing input: PBMCs. These receptors came from a girl aged 10-17 years in good health and CMV-seropositive. Each CDR3 is given without its conserved first and last residue. D genes are given only for firm matches.

D gene,J gene,V gene,CDR3 protein
.,TRBJ2-5,TRBV2,ASSESKPKED
.,TRBJ1-2,TRBV6-5,ASSYSKEGSYGYT
TRBD1,TRBJ1-4,TRBV7-9,ASSFPGQSNEKLF
TRBD2,TRBJ2-4,TRBV6-4,ASRILDSLAGLSQNIQY
TRBD1,TRBJ2-7,TRBV5-1,ASSPGSGGMYEQY
.,TRBJ1-1,TRBV29-1,SVGTAPEAF
.,TRBJ1-2,TRBV5-6,ASSLGARGGLNYGYT
TRBD2,TRBJ2-1,TRBV2,ASSRTSGVVF
.,TRBJ2-1,TRBV18,ASSPPGVYNEQF
.,TRBJ1-5,TRBV18,ASSPDSTSNQPQH
.,TRBJ1-4,TRBV13,ASSSRRGSAGEKLF
.,TRBJ2-7,TRBV10-3,AISRDTGNSYEQY
TRBD2,TRBJ2-1,TRBV6-4,ASSDGGAYNEQF
.,TRBJ1-2,TRBV5-4,ASSQGQGTYYGYT
.,TRBJ2-7,TRBV11-2,ASSFRTGGHEQY
TRBD1,TRBJ1-1,TRBV27,ATLDRGNTEAF
TRBD2,TRBJ2-5,TRBV5-1,ASSPTSGARQETQY
.,TRBJ2-4,TRBV4-1,ASRRGRALEGKNIQY
TRBD1,TRBJ2-5,TRBV19,ASSLTGTGEETQY
.,TRBJ1-2,TRBV4-1,ASSQGTDYGYT
TRBD1,TRBJ2-4,TRBV19,ASPRQGMPKNIQY
TRBD1,TRBJ2-7,TRBV7-6,ASSIRDSSEQY
TRBD1,TRBJ1-2,TRBV6-5,ASRLQGAYGYT
.,TRBJ1-2,TRBV27,ASSPDHRQAYGYT
TRBD1,TRBJ2-7,TRBV9,ASSPIGQGPTYEQY
.,TRBJ1-2,TRBV2,ASLGAQKGYT
.,TRBJ2-3,TRBV2,ASSNGGISTDTQY
.,TRBJ2-3,TRBV2,ASSGRGGTDTQY
.,TRBJ1-6,TRBV19,ASSMGQKRVYNSPLH